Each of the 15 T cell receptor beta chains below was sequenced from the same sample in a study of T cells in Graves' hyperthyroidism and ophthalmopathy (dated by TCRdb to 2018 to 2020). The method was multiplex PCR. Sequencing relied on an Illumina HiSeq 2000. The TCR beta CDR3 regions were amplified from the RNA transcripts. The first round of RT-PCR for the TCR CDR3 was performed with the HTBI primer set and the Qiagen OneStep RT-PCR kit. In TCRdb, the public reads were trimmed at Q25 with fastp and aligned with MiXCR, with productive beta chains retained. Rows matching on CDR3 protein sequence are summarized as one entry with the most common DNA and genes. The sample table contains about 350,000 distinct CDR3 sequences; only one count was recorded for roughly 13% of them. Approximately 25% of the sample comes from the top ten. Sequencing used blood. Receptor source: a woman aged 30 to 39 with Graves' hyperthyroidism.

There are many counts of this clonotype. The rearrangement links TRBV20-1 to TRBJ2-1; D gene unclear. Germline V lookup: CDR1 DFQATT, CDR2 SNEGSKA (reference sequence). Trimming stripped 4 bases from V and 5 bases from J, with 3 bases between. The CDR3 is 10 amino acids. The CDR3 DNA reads TGCAGTGCTAAAGACAATGAGCAGTTCTTC. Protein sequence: CSAKDNEQFF.

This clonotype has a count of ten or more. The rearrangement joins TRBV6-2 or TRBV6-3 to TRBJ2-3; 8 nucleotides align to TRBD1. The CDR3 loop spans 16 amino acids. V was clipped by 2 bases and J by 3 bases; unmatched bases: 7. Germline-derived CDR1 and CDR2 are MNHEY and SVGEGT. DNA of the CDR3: TGTGCCAGCAGTTACCTCCGGGACAGGTTTACAGATACGCAGTATTTT. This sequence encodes CASSYLRDRFTDTQYF.

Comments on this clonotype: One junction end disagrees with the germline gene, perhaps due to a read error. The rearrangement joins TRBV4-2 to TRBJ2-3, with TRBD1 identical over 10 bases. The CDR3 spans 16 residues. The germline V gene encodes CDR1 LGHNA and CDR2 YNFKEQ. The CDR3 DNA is TGTGCCAGCAGCCCCCGCAGACAGGGGGCAGGAGATACGCAGGATTTT. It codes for CASSPRRQGAGDTQDF.

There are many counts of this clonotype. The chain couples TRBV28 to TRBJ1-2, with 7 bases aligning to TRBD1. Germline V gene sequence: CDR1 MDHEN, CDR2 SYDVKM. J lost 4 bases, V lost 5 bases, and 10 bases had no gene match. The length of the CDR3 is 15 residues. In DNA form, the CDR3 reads TGTGCCAGCAGTCTACAGGGGCCGCTGTCCTATGGCTACACCTTC. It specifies CASSLQGPLSYGYTF.

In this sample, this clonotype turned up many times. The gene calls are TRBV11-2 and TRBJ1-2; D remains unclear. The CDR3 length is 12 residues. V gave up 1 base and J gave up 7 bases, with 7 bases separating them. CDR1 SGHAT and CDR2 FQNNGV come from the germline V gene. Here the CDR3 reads CASSLGLLGYTF. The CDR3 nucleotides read TGTGCCAGCAGCTTAGGATTGCTTGGCTACACCTTC. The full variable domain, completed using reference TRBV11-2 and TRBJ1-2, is EAGVAQSPRYKIIEKRQSVAFWCNPISGHATLYWYQQILGQGPKLLIQFQNNGVVDDSQLPKDRFSAERLKGVDSTLKIQPAKLEDSAVYLCASSLGLLGYTFGSGTRLTVV.

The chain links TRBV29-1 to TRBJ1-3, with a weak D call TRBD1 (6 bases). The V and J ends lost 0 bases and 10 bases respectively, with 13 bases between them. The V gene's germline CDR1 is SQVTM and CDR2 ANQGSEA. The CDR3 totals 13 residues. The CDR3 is CSVEDIVQGTIYF. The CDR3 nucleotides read TGCAGCGTTGAAGATATCGTCCAGGGGACCATATATTTT.

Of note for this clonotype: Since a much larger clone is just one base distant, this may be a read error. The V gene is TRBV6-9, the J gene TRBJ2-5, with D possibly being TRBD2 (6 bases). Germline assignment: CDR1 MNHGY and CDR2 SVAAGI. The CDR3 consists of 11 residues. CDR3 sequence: CASSYKRVIDF. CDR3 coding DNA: TGTGCCAGCAGTTACAAGCGGGTGATTGACTTC.

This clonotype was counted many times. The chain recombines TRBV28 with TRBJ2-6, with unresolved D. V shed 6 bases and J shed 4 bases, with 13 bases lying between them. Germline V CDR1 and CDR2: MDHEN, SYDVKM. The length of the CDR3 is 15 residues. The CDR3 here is CASSRRLAGANVLTF. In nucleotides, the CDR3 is TGTGCCAGCAGCCGAAGACTGGCGGGGGCCAACGTCCTGACTTTC.

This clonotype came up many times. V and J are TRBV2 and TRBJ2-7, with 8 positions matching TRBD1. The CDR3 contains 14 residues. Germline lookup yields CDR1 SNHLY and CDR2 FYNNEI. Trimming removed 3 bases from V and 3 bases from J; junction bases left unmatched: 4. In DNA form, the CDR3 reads TGTGCCAGCAGTGACGAGACAGGGGTCTACGAGCAGTACTTC. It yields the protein CASSDETGVYEQYF.

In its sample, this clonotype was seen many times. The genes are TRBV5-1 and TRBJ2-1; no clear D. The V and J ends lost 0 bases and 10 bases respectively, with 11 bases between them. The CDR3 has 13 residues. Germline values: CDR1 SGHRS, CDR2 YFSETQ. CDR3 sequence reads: CASSLGSANEQFF. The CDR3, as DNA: TGCGCCAGCAGCTTGGGTTCTGCAAACGAGCAGTTCTTC.

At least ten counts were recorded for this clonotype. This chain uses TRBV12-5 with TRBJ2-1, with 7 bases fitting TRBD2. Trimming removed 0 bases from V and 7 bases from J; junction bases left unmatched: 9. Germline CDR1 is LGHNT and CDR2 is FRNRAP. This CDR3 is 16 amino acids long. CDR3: CASGLVVGGRRNEQFF. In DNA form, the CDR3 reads TGTGCTAGTGGTTTGGTAGTAGGCGGGAGAAGGAATGAGCAGTTCTTC.

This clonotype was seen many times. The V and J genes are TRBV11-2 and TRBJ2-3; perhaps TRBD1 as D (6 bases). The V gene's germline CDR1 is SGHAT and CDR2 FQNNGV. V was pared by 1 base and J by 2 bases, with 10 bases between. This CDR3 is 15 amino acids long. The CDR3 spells CASSLADRPTDTQYF. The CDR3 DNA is TGTGCCAGCAGCTTAGCAGACAGGCCCACAGATACGCAGTATTTT.

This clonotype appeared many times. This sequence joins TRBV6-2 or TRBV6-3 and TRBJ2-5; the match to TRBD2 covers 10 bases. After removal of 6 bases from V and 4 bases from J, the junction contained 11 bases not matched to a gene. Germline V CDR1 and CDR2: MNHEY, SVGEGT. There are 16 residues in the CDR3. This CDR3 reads CASSSPSSGRGETQYF. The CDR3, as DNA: TGTGCCAGCAGCTCCCCCTCTAGCGGGAGAGGAGAGACCCAGTACTTC.

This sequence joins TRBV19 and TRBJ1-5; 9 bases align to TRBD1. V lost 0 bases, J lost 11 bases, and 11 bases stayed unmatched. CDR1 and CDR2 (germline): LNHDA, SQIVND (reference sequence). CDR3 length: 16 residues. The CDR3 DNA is TGTGCCAGTAGTATAGACACCGGGACAGGGATCGGGGCCCAGCATTTT. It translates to CASSIDTGTGIGAQHF. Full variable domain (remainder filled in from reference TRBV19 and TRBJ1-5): DGGITQSPKYLFRKEGQNVTLSCEQNLNHDAMYWYRQDPGQGLRLIYYSQIVNDFQKGDIAEGYSVSREKKESFPLTVTSAQKNPTAFYLCASSIDTGTGIGAQHFGDGTRLSIL.

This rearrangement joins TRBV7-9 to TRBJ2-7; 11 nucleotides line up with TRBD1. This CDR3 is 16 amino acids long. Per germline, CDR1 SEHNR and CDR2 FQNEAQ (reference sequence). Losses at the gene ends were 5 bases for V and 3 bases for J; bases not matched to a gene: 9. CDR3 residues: CASSPRGGTGGYEQYF. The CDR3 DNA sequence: TGTGCCAGCAGCCCTAGAGGGGGGACAGGGGGCTACGAGCAGTACTTC.